The entry that follows covers one T cell receptor (beta chain) sequence. The antigen is undetermined. This entry comes from a study of T cell responses to AZD1222 COVID-19 vaccine. Findings of the study overall: It should be noted that donors were predominantly white British and more often female, and clonal diversity was possibly underestimated.

CDR1 and CDR2 from the germline V gene are GTSNPN and SVGIG (reference sequence). The trim removed 5 bases at V and 1 base at J, leaving 7 bases unmatched. The CDR3 consists of 15 residues. Sequencing was performed with immunoSEQ multiplex PCR; in TCRdb, only in-frame clones are kept and a portion is missing. The repertoire holds about 260,000 clones, with more than 80% as singletons. Here the sequenced sample was peripheral blood, taken on day 0 of AZD1222 vaccination. The origin of this receptor is an adult in good health. The J gene is TRBJ2-7, the V gene TRBV30; TRBD2 matches at 11 bases. Here the CDR3 reads CAWEALAGESYEQYF. The CDR3 bases are TGTGCCTGGGAGGCACTAGCGGGAGAATCCTACGAGCAGTACTTC.